Below, one T cell receptor (beta chain) is given with its context. Its target is unknown. This sample was included in a study of Ad26.COV2.S vaccination and SARS-CoV-2 variants. As for the study in general: The donor was enrolled in the Ad26.COV2.S arm of the COV1001 trial.

Trimming took 8 bases from V and 8 from J; bases not matched to a gene: 14. Germline CDR1 is SNHLY and CDR2 is FYNNEI. The CDR3 covers 15 residues. Indicated treatment: roughly 19 received Ad26.COV2.S at low or high dose, single or two shots; about 5 received placebo; per-sample allocation not given. Sample collection was performed on day 63 after the first vaccine or placebo injection. Libraries were prepared by immunoSEQ multiplex PCR; TCRdb keeps only in-frame clonotypes and omits some of them. Among roughly 700,000 clones, about 89% were seen once, and the ten largest hold approximately 1.5%. Overall study results and limits: Among vaccine recipients, spike-specific TCR breadth exceeded that of placebo recipients.

This chain links TRBV2 with TRBJ1-4, with 7 bases that match TRBD1. Source: peripheral blood, taken in a trial of Ad26.COV2.S vaccine versus placebo. This sequence was found in a person aged 18-65 years who received the Ad26.COV2.S COVID-19 vaccine or a placebo. CDR3 coding DNA: TGTGCCAGCGAAGTGTCGACAGGGCTTTACGAAAAACTGTTTTTT. This gives the protein CASEVSTGLYEKLFF. Combining the CDR3 with reference TRBV2 and TRBJ1-4 gives the whole variable domain EPEVTQTPSHQVTQMGQEVILRCVPISNHLYFYWYRQILGQKVEFLVSFYNNEISEKSEIFDDQFSVERPDGSNFTLKIRSTKLEDSAMYFCASEVSTGLYEKLFFGSGTQLSVL.